A selection of T cell receptor beta chains follows, all from one sample in a study of OX40 agonist ivuxolimab in advanced cancers. The protocol was immunoSEQ multiplex PCR, while the TCRdb copy is restricted to in-frame clones and leaves out a portion. The repertoire holds around 97,000 clones, about nine tenths seen once, with approximately 5.7% in the top ten. The material was CD4+ or CD8+ T cells sorted from blood, obtained in a trial of the OX40 agonist ivuxolimab. The receptors shown here come from an adult with an advanced solid tumor such as melanoma, head and neck, liver or kidney cancer. The CDR3 runs from the conserved cysteine through the conserved F or W. The order of the fields is J gene, V gene, D gene, clone size, CDR3 protein, CDR3 DNA. A D gene is named only where the DNA matches it firmly. Clone size appears in some rows only: once, few, many, or a class for an expanded clone.

J: TRBJ2-3
V: TRBV5-1
D: -
size: -
CDR3: CASSLGGPRDTQYF
DNA: TGCGCCAGCAGCCTCGGAGGGCCAAGGGATACGCAGTATTTT

J: TRBJ2-7
V: TRBV6-1
D: -
size: -
CDR3: CASSFGPTGEQYF
DNA: TGTGCCAGCAGTTTTGGACCGACGGGGGAGCAGTACTTC

J: TRBJ2-3
V: TRBV27
D: TRBD1
size: -
CDR3: CASSLWGTDTDTQYF
DNA: TGTGCCAGCAGTTTATGGGGGACAGACACAGATACGCAGTATTTT

J: TRBJ1-3
V: TRBV14
D: -
size: few
CDR3: CASRGWDSGNTIYF
DNA: TGTGCCAGCAGGGGATGGGACTCTGGAAACACCATATATTTT

J: TRBJ2-7
V: TRBV19
D: -
size: -
CDR3: CATSRDGLYEQYF
DNA: TGTGCCACCAGCCGGGACGGTCTCTACGAGCAGTACTTC

J: TRBJ1-4
V: TRBV20-1
D: -
size: -
CDR3: CSARSGGQDLF
DNA: TGCAGTGCTAGATCGGGGGGCCAGGACCTTTTT

J: TRBJ1-4
V: TRBV5-4
D: -
size: -
CDR3: CASSLGTALEKKLFF
DNA: TGTGCCAGCAGCTTGGGGACGGCACTGGAGAAAAAACTGTTTTTT

J: TRBJ2-7
V: TRBV5-4
D: TRBD2
size: -
CDR3: CASSLPGLGSYEQYF
DNA: TGTGCCAGCAGCCTACCGGGACTAGGCTCCTACGAGCAGTACTTC

J: TRBJ1-1
V: TRBV5-4
D: -
size: -
CDR3: CASSLGQVNTEAFF
DNA: TGTGCCAGCAGCTTGGGTCAGGTGAACACTGAAGCTTTCTTT

J: TRBJ2-7
V: TRBV6-5
D: -
size: -
CDR3: CASSLGTFSPYEQYF
DNA: TGTGCCAGCAGTCTAGGGACCTTTTCTCCCTACGAGCAGTACTTC

J: TRBJ2-3
V: TRBV9
D: TRBD2
size: -
CDR3: CASSPIAGGPTDTQYF
DNA: TGTGCCAGCAGCCCTATAGCGGGGGGTCCCACAGATACGCAGTATTTT

J: TRBJ2-4
V: TRBV6-1
D: -
size: -
CDR3: CARGGVQNIQYF
DNA: TGTGCCAGAGGCGGGGTCCAAAACATTCAGTACTTC

J: TRBJ1-6
V: TRBV6-4
D: -
size: -
CDR3: CASSDSTDSTSSYNSPLHF
DNA: TGTGCCAGCAGTGACTCGACAGATAGTACTAGCTCCTATAATTCACCCCTCCACTTT

J: TRBJ1-2
V: TRBV5-1
D: -
size: -
CDR3: CASTLGDGGYTF
DNA: TGCGCCAGCACCCTGGGAGACGGTGGCTACACCTTC

J: TRBJ1-2
V: TRBV2
D: -
size: -
CDR3: CASKIRVRGYTF
DNA: TGTGCCAGCAAGATCCGGGTGCGTGGCTACACCTTC

J: TRBJ2-7
V: TRBV18
D: -
size: -
CDR3: CASSPPLDAYEQYF
DNA: TGTGCCAGCTCACCACCACTAGACGCCTACGAGCAGTACTTC

J: TRBJ1-1
V: TRBV4-1
D: TRBD1
size: once
CDR3: CASSPPGQGLSEAFF
DNA: TGCGCCAGCAGCCCCCCGGGACAGGGTTTAAGTGAAGCTTTCTTT

J: TRBJ2-2
V: TRBV6-5
D: -
size: -
CDR3: CASSLDFNTGELFF
DNA: TGTGCCAGCAGCCTCGACTTTAACACCGGGGAGCTGTTTTTT

J: TRBJ2-7
V: TRBV11-2
D: TRBD2
size: -
CDR3: CASSRLAGDYEQYF
DNA: TGTGCCAGCAGCCGTCTAGCGGGGGATTACGAGCAGTACTTC

J: TRBJ1-1
V: TRBV6-6
D: TRBD1
size: -
CDR3: CASSYTDRGEAFF
DNA: TGTGCCAGCAGTTACACGGACAGGGGCGAAGCTTTCTTT

J: TRBJ1-3
V: TRBV19
D: -
size: -
CDR3: CASSISRGGNTIYF
DNA: TGTGCCAGTAGTATTTCCAGGGGAGGAAACACCATATATTTT

J: TRBJ2-7
V: TRBV2
D: TRBD1
size: -
CDR3: CASKVGGQGVHEQYF
DNA: TGTGCCAGCAAGGTCGGGGGACAGGGAGTCCACGAGCAGTACTTC

J: TRBJ2-7
V: TRBV19
D: -
size: -
CDR3: CASSLRGGRAYEQYF
DNA: TGTGCCAGTTCCCTCCGCGGAGGGAGAGCCTACGAGCAGTACTTC

J: TRBJ2-2
V: TRBV4-2
D: TRBD2
size: -
CDR3: CASSLIAGGPGELFF
DNA: TGTGCCAGCAGCCTCATAGCGGGGGGGCCCGGGGAGCTGTTTTTT

J: TRBJ2-5
V: TRBV11-2
D: -
size: -
CDR3: CASSSAFQETQYF
DNA: TGTGCCAGCAGCTCAGCGTTCCAAGAGACCCAGTACTTC

J: TRBJ2-5
V: TRBV7-9
D: -
size: -
CDR3: CASSRDTRTEKTQYF
DNA: TGTGCCAGCAGCCGGGATACAAGGACAGAGAAGACCCAGTACTTC

J: TRBJ1-2
V: TRBV4-1
D: -
size: -
CDR3: CASSQGTGNYGYTF
DNA: TGCGCCAGCAGCCAGGGGACGGGGAACTATGGCTACACCTTC

J: TRBJ2-2
V: TRBV5-1
D: -
size: once
CDR3: CASKPVWGPPNTGELFF
DNA: TGCGCCAGCAAGCCGGTGTGGGGACCTCCGAACACCGGGGAGCTGTTTTTT

J: TRBJ1-1
V: TRBV6-5
D: -
size: -
CDR3: CASSSTLRGPTEAFF
DNA: TGTGCCAGCAGTTCTACCTTGAGGGGCCCCACTGAAGCTTTCTTT

J: TRBJ1-2
V: TRBV15
D: -
size: -
CDR3: CATSREMGIGYTF
DNA: TGTGCCACCAGCAGAGAAATGGGCATCGGCTACACCTTC

J: TRBJ2-3
V: TRBV5-1
D: TRBD2
size: -
CDR3: CASSLWDYDRYF
DNA: TGCGCCAGCAGCCTTTGGGACTACGATCGGTATTTT

J: TRBJ2-4
V: TRBV5-6
D: -
size: -
CDR3: CASSRNRVAIQYF
DNA: TGTGCCAGCAGCAGGAACAGGGTGGCCATTCAGTACTTC

J: TRBJ2-1
V: TRBV2
D: TRBD2
size: -
CDR3: CASTAWGLAYNEQFF
DNA: TGTGCCAGCACGGCCTGGGGACTAGCTTACAATGAGCAGTTCTTC

J: TRBJ1-5
V: TRBV29-1
D: -
size: -
CDR3: CSVAVQVNQPQHF
DNA: TGCAGCGTTGCGGTACAGGTAAATCAGCCCCAGCATTTT

J: TRBJ1-2
V: TRBV29-1
D: -
size: -
CDR3: CSVEEGDYGYTF
DNA: TGCAGCGTGGAGGAAGGAGACTATGGCTACACCTTC

J: TRBJ2-7
V: TRBV30
D: TRBD1
size: -
CDR3: CAARHGQAASTYEQYF
DNA: TGTGCCGCCAGACATGGACAGGCGGCTTCTACCTACGAGCAGTACTTC

J: TRBJ2-7
V: TRBV5-4
D: -
size: -
CDR3: CASSFTTITLGEQYF
DNA: TGTGCCAGCAGCTTTACGACAATCACCCTGGGCGAGCAGTACTTC